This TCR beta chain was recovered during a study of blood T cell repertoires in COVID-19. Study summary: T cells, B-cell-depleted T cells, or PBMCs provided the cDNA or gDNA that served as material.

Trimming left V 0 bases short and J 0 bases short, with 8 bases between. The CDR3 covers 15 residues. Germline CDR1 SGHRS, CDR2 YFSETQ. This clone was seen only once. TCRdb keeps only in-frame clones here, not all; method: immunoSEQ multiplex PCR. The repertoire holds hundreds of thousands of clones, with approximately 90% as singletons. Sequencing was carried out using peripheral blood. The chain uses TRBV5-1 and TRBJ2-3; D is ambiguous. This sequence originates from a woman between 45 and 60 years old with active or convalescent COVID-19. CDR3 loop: CASSLDRSSTDTQYF. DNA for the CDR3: TGCGCCAGCAGCTTGGACAGATCTAGCACAGATACGCAGTATTTT.